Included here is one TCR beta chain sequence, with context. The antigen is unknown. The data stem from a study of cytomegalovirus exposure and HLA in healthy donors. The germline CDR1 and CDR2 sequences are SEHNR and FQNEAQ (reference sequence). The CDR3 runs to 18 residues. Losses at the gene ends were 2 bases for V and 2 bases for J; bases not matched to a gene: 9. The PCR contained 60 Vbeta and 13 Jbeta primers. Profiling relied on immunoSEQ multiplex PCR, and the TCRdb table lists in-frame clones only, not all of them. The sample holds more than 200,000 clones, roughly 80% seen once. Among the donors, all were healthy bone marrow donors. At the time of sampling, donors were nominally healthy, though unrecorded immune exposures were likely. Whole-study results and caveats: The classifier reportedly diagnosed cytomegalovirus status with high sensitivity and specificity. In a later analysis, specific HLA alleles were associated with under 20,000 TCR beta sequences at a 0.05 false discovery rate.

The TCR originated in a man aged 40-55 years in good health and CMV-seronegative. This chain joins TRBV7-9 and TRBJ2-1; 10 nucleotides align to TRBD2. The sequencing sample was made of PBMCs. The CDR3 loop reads CASSLPPRLAGTYNEQFF. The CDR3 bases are TGTGCCAGCAGCTTACCCCCGCGACTAGCGGGCACCTACAATGAGCAGTTCTTC.